These 9 T cell receptor beta chains originate from one sample sequenced in a study of CD8+CD57+ T cells in acquired aplastic anemia. Patients selected for sequencing had displayed CD8+CD57+ cell expansion by flow cytometry. Profiling that covered TCR beta VDJ and CDR3 relied on genomic DNA as its template. TCRdb re-called the reads through MiXCR, storing one row per CDR3 protein. The sample lists 200,000 to 300,000 distinct CDR3 sequences, 65% to 90% occurring once. The source material was sorted CD4+, CD8+, or CD8+CD57+ T cells (not recorded which) from PBMCs. The receptors derive from a human donor with aplastic anemia.

In regard to this clonotype: One end of the junction varies from germline; a read error may be responsible. V and J are TRBV7-8 and TRBJ2-1; 10 positions agree with TRBD2. Germline V gives CDR1 SGHVS, CDR2 FQNEAQ. This CDR3 region has 15 residues. The CDR3 sequence is CASSIAGGRDNQQFF. In nucleotides, the CDR3 is TGTGCCAGCAGCATAGCGGGAGGTCGCGATAATCAGCAGTTCTTC.

Worth noting for this clonotype: Because it lacks the conserved phenylalanine or tryptophan at the end, this CDR3 is likely a read error. It is unclear where the CDR3 begins or ends on the DNA, so no DNA is shown, and the CDR3 is as TCRdb lists it. V gene TRBV7-3 combines with J gene TRBJ2-1; the table's D call TRBD1 went unverified against the DNA. The CDR3 has 13 amino acids, counting both end residues. Germline CDR1 is SGHTA and CDR2 is FQGTGA. CDR3 amino acids: CASTEGGIHAGFI.

This clonotype was detected only once. The missing conserved phenylalanine or tryptophan at the end of this CDR3 makes a read error likely. The limits of the CDR3 on the DNA are not certain, so only TCRdb's listed CDR3 is given. The chain links TRBV15 to TRBJ2-5. The CDR3 is made up of 14 amino acids, end residues included. Germline CDR1 and CDR2: LNHNV and YYDKDF (reference sequence). This chain's CDR3 is CATSRRSEQEIPKI.

The genes are TRBV12-3 or TRBV12-4 and TRBJ2-4, with D unresolved. V was cut by 6 bases and J by 7 bases, with 10 bases left in between. CDR3 size: 12 residues. The CDR3 DNA sequence: TGTGCCAGCAGCCAAGCTGGGAACATTCAGTACTTC. This codes for CASSQAGNIQYF.

A remark on this clonotype: At one of its ends the junction is not consistent with the germline gene, which may arise from a read error. V and J are TRBV7-3 and TRBJ2-7; TRBD2 is a possible D gene (6 bases). CDR1 SGHTA and CDR2 FQGTGA come from the germline V gene. The CDR3 loop spans 14 amino acids. The CDR3: CASSGQGLAYEEYF. CDR3 DNA sequence: TGTGCCAGCAGCGGCCAGGGCCTAGCGTACGAGGAGTACTTC.

Worth noting for this clonotype: The final CDR3 position lacks the conserved phenylalanine or tryptophan, pointing to a likely read error. Because the CDR3's place on the DNA is in doubt, the DNA is left out and the CDR3 is given as listed by TCRdb. V usage is TRBV7-3 and J usage is TRBJ2-1; TRBD1, the D gene given by the table, was not confirmed from the DNA. From its first to its last residue, the CDR3 has 13 amino acids. The germline V gene has CDR1 SGHTA and CDR2 FQGTGA. The CDR3 reads CASSAGGIHEQIL.

Details on this clonotype: The CDR3 ends on some other residue instead of the conserved phenylalanine or tryptophan, so this is likely a read error. No DNA is shown, since the ends of the CDR3 on it are uncertain; the CDR3 is the one TCRdb lists. The chain uses TRBV7-9 and TRBJ1-2; the table assigns TRBD1, which was not confirmed against the DNA. Per the germline V gene, CDR1 is SEHNR and CDR2 is FQNEAQ (reference sequence). Ends included, the CDR3 has 13 residues. The CDR3 spells CANEVAGYHGTTY.

J is TRBJ1-1 and V is TRBV15; D is perhaps TRBD1 (6 bases). The CDR3 length is 13 residues. Trimming took off 2 bases at V and 7 bases at J, with 11 bases between the two ends. Germline-derived CDR1 and CDR2 are LNHNV and YYDKDF (reference sequence). DNA of the CDR3: TGTGCCACCAGCAGAAACCAGGGGTATGAAGCTTTCTTT. It codes for CATSRNQGYEAFF.

The chain employs TRBV2 and TRBJ2-2; TRBD1 or TRBD2 may be the D gene (6 bases each). CDR3 length: 13 amino acids. The V end was cut by 10 bases, the J end by 13 bases, with 22 bases between. Germline-derived CDR1 and CDR2 are SNHLY and FYNNEI. This chain's CDR3 is CATVDGGTEALFF. The CDR3 region has the DNA TGTGCCACCGTGGACGGGGGCACCGAGGCGCTGTTTTTT.